This TCR beta chain was identified during a study of neoadjuvant anti-PD-1 for oral cavity cancer. Whole-study context: Patients without progression received a fourth nivolumab dose around day 43, then surgical resection on days 50-56.

Trimming cost V 1 base and J 12 bases, with 13 bases left between them. Germline lookup yields CDR1 SGHTA and CDR2 FQGTGA. The CDR3 is 13 residues long. Blood libraries mostly used roughly 0.5 ug genomic DNA, six replicates each. Libraries were prepared by immunoSEQ multiplex PCR; TCRdb keeps only in-frame clonotypes and omits some of them. There are roughly 9,500 clones in the sample; about 70% occur only once, and roughly 4.2% lies in the top ten. Study observations and caveats: After neoadjuvant nivolumab, PBMC T cell clonality was significantly higher in non-responders than responders.

Documented time point: after neoadjuvant nivolumab, at surgical resection. As to this clone: Its antigen is undetermined.

The sequence was collected from a person aged 40-85 years with oral cavity squamous cell carcinoma. The chain carries TRBV7-3 and TRBJ2-1; maybe TRBD1 (5 bases). The source was PBMCs, collected after nivolumab (anti-PD-1) treatment. CDR3 nucleotides: TGTGCCAGCAGCTTAAGCAGGGTGGGTACGCAGTTCTTC. Translation: CASSLSRVGTQFF.